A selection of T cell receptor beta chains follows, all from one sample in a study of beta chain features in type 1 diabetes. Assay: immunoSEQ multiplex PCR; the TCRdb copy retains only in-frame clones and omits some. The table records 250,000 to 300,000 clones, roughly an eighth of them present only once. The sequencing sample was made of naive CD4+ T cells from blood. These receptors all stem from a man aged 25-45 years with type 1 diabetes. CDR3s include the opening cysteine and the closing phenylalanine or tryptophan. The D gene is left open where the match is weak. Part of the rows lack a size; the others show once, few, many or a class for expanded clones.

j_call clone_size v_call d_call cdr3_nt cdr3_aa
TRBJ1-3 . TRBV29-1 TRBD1 TGCAGCGTTGATACAGGGGGCTCCGGAAACACCATATATTTT CSVDTGGSGNTIYF
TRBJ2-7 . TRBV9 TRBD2 TGTGCCAGCAGCGTATCGGGTGGGAGGGGCTACGAGCAGTACTTC CASSVSGGRGYEQYF
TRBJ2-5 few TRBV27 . TGTGCCAGCAGTTTTCTGGACAGCGAAGAGACCCAGTACTTC CASSFLDSEETQYF
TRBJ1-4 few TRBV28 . TGTGCCAGCAGTTTATGGGACAGTAATGAAAAACTGTTTTTT CASSLWDSNEKLFF
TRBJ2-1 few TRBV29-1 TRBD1 TGCAGCGTTGAGCCTCGAGACAGGGGGAAATATGAGCAGTTCTTC CSVEPRDRGKYEQFF
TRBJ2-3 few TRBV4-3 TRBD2 TGCGCCAGCAGCCAAGCTCGCGGGAGCTATACGCAGTATTTT CASSQARGSYTQYF
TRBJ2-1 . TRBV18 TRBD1 TGTGCCAGCTCACCCCGGGACAGGGTGGGGGATGAGCAGTTCTTC CASSPRDRVGDEQFF
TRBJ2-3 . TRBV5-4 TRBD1 TGTGCCAGCAGCTCCGGACAGGATGAAGATACGCAGTATTTT CASSSGQDEDTQYF
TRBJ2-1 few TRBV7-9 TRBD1 TGTGCCAGCAGCGGGGGTCCGGGACAGGGTTTAAATGAGCAGTTCTTC CASSGGPGQGLNEQFF
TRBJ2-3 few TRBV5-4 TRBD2 TGTGCCAGCAGAAGCGGGAGGGCCCAAGATACGCAGTATTTT CASRSGRAQDTQYF
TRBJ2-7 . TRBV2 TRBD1 TGTGCCAGCATTCGTACCGGGACAGGGGCCTACGAGCAGTACTTC CASIRTGTGAYEQYF
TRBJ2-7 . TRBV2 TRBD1 TGTGCCAGCAGTGAACAGGGACAGAGTTACGAGCAGTACTTC CASSEQGQSYEQYF
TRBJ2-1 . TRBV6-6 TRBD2 TGTGCCAGCAGCAACGGGGGTAGCGGGAACAATGAGCAGTTCTTC CASSNGGSGNNEQFF
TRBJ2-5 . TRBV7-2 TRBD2 TGTGCCAGCAGCGGACTAGCGGGAGGGGAGACCCAGTACTTC CASSGLAGGETQYF
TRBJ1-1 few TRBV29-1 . TGCAGCGTAGTTAAGACAACGGACACTGAAGCTTTCTTT CSVVKTTDTEAFF
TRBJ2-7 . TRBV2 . TGTGCCAGCAAGGCGGACAATCGGAACGAGCAGTACTTC CASKADNRNEQYF
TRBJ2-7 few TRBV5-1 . TGCGCCAGCAGCTTAGCCCCAACCTACGAGCAGTACTTC CASSLAPTYEQYF
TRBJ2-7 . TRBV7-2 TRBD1 TGTGCCAGCAGCTTCGGACAGGGATCCTACGAGCAGTACTTC CASSFGQGSYEQYF
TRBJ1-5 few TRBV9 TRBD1 TGTGCCAGCAGCGTAGAAGAACAGGGGACGCCCCAGCATTTT CASSVEEQGTPQHF
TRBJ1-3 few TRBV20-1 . TGCAGTGCTCAAGGTTACGGGACTTCGAATTTT CSAQGYGTSNF
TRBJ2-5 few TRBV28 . TGTGCCAGCAGTCTCCCTTTAGAGACCCAGTACTTC CASSLPLETQYF
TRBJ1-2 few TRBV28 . TGTGCCAGCAGCAACGCGGGGGGTGGCTACACCTTC CASSNAGGGYTF
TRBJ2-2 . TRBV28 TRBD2 TGTGCCAGCAGTCCCCCCTTAGCGGGAGTGACCACCGGGGAGCTGTTTTTT CASSPPLAGVTTGELFF
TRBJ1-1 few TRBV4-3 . TGCGCCAGCAGCCAAGAGACGTTAGGTTTATCGGGCACTGAAGCTTTCTTT CASSQETLGLSGTEAFF
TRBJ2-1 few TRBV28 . TGTGCCAGCAGCCCCCTGTACAGTGAGCAGTTCTTC CASSPLYSEQFF
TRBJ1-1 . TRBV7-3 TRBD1 TGTGCCAGCAGCTTAAACGCCGGGACAGGGCGAGCTTTCTTT CASSLNAGTGRAFF
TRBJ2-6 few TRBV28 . TGTGCCAGCAGTGAGGGCGGGGCCAACGTCCTGACTTTC CASSEGGANVLTF
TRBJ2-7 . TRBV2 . TGTGCCAGCAAATCCTTGAGCTACGAGCAGTACTTC CASKSLSYEQYF
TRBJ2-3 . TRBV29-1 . TGCAGCGTTGCTTGGCAGGAGGCAGATACGCAGTATTTT CSVAWQEADTQYF
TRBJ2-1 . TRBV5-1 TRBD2 TGCGCCAGCTCTCTACAGACTAGCGGGAGTTGGCATGAGCAGTTCTTC CASSLQTSGSWHEQFF
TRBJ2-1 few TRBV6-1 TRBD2 TGTGCCAGCAGTGGCCCCCTAGCGGGAGGTGAGCAGTTCTTC CASSGPLAGGEQFF
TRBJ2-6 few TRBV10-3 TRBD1 TGTGCCATACTAAGGGGACAGGAGCTCTCTGGGGCCAACGTCCTGACTTTC CAILRGQELSGANVLTF
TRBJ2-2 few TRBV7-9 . TGTGCCAGCAGCCCCCCGGGGGAGCTGTTTTTT CASSPPGELFF
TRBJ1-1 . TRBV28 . TGTGCCAGCAGGTCGGGAGACGGGAACACTGAAGCTTTCTTT CASRSGDGNTEAFF
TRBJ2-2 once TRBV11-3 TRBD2 TGTGCCAGCAGCTTAGGAACTAGCGGGAGGATCGGGGAGCTGTTTTTT CASSLGTSGRIGELFF
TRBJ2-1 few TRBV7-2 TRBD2 TGTGCCAGCAGCTGGAGGATCAGGGTGCGGGGGGACAATGAGCAGTTCTTC CASSWRIRVRGDNEQFF
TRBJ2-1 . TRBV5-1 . TGCGCCAGCAGCATAACGACAGGGAGGAGGCACAATGAGCAGTTCTTC CASSITTGRRHNEQFF
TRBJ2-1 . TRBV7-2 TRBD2 TGTGCCAGCAGCTTTCCTAGCGGGAGGGCCCTCCGTACCTACAATGAGCAGTTCTTC CASSFPSGRALRTYNEQFF
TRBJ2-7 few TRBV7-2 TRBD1 TGTGCCAGCAGCTTAGTCACGGGACAGGGCCACGAGCAGTACTTC CASSLVTGQGHEQYF
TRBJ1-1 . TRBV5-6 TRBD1 TGTGCCAGCAGCTTGGGACAGGGGTTTGGGACTGAAGCTTTCTTT CASSLGQGFGTEAFF
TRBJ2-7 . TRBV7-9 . TGTGCCAGCAGCTTCGAAGAGACTGTCAAATACGAGCAGTACTTC CASSFEETVKYEQYF
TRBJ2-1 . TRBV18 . TGTGCCAGCTCGCGGGAAAACTACAATGAGCAGTTCTTC CASSRENYNEQFF
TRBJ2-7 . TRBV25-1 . TGTGCCAGCAGTGATCCGGGGCGGGGAGGCTACGAGCAGTACTTC CASSDPGRGGYEQYF
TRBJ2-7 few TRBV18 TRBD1 TGTGCCAGCTCACCAGGGACAGGTTCCTTCGAGCAGTACTTC CASSPGTGSFEQYF
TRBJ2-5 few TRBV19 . TGTGCCAGTAGTATAGAGGGGGCCAGGCAGGAGACCCAGTACTTC CASSIEGARQETQYF
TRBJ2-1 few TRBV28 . TGTGCCAGCAGTCCTATTGATACAGGCTTCAATGAGCAGTTCTTC CASSPIDTGFNEQFF
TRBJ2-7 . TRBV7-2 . TGTGCCAGCAGCTTAGCACTAGAATACTACGAGCAGTACTTC CASSLALEYYEQYF
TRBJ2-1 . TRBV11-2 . TGTGCCAGCAGCTTAGCCGGGATATACAATGAGCAGTTCTTC CASSLAGIYNEQFF
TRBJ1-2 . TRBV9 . TGTGCCAGCAGCGTATCCCCTGGGGGGGGAGGGGGCTACACCTTC CASSVSPGGGGGYTF
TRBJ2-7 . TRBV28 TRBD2 TGTGCCAGCATCCCTAGCGGGAGTTCTAACGAGCAGTACTTC CASIPSGSSNEQYF
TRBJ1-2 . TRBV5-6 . TGTGCCAGCAGCCCCGGACTGAGCTATGGCTACACCTTC CASSPGLSYGYTF
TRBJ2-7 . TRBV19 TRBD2 TGTGCCAGTATAGGACTAGCGGGAGAGAGCACCTACGAGCAGTACTTC CASIGLAGESTYEQYF
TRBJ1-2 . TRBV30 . TGTGCCTGGAGTCCCAGACTCCGCTACACCTTC CAWSPRLRYTF
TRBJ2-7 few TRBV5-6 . TGTGCCAGCAGCCCCCACGGTCGAGTAACCTACGAGCAGTACTTC CASSPHGRVTYEQYF
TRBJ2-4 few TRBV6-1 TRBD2 TGTGCCAGCAGCCGACTAGCGGGAACCAAAAACATTCAGTACTTC CASSRLAGTKNIQYF
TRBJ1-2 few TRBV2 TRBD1 TGTGCCAGCAGACGCGCCGGGACAGGGGGCTGGTATGGCTACACCTTC CASRRAGTGGWYGYTF
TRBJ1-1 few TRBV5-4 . TGTGCCAGCAGAGTAGGAACAGATCTTGTTGAAGCTTTCTTT CASRVGTDLVEAFF
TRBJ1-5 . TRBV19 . TGTGCCAGTAGTATCCTGGGGGGACAGCCCCAGCATTTT CASSILGGQPQHF
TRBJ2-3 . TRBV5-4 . TGTGCCAGCAGCTCGCTGTTGGACAGAAGCACAGATACGCAGTATTTT CASSSLLDRSTDTQYF
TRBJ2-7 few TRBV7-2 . TGTGCCAGCAGCTTAGTAGGGGCAGTGTACGAGCAGTACTTC CASSLVGAVYEQYF